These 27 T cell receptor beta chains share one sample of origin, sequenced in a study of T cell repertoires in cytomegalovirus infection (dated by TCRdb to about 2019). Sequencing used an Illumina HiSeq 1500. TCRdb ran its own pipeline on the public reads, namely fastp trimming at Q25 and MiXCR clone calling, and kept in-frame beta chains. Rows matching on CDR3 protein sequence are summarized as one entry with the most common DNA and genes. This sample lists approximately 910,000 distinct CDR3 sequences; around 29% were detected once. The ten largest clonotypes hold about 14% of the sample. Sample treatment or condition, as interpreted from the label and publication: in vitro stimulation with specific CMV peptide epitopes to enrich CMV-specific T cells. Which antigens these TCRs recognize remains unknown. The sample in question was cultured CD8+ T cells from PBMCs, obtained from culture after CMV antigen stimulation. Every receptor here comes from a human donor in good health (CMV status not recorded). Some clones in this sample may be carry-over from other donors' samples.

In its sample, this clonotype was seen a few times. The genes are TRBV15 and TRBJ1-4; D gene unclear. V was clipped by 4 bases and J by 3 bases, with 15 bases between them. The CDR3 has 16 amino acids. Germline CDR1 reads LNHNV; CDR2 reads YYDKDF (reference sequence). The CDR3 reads CATSISAPAPNEKLFF. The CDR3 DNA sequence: TGTGCCACCAGCATTAGCGCACCCGCACCTAATGAAAAACTGTTTTTT.

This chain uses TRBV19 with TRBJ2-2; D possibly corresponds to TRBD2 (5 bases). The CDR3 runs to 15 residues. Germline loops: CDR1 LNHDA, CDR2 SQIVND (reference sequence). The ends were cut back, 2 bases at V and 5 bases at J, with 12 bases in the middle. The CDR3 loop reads CASSIFVTGTGELFF. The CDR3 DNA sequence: TGTGCCAGTAGTATATTTGTCACGGGGACCGGGGAGCTGTTTTTT.

CDR3 in amino acids: CASSFNGAAHNEQFF. CDR3 nucleotides: TGTGCCAGCAGTTTTAACGGGGCGGCTCACAATGAGCAGTTCTTC. The rearrangement uses TRBV12-3 or TRBV12-4 and TRBJ2-1, with D tentatively TRBD1 or TRBD2 (5 bases each). This CDR3 has 15 amino acids. The germline V and J ends were trimmed by 3 bases and 5 bases, with 14 bases remaining between them.

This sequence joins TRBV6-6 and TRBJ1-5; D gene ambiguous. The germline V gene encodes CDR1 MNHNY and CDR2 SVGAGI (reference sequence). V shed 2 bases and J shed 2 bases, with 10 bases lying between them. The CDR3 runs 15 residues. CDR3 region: CASSYIGGGNQPQHF. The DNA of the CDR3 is TGTGCCAGCAGTTACATCGGAGGCGGCAATCAGCCCCAGCATTTT.

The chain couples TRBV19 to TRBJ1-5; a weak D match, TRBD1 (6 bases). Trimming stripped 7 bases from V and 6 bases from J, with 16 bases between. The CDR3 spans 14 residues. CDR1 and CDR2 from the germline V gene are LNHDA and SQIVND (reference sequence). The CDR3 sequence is CASTNRGGGQPQHF. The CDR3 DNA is TGTGCCAGTACCAATCGAGGGGGTGGTCAGCCCCAGCATTTT.

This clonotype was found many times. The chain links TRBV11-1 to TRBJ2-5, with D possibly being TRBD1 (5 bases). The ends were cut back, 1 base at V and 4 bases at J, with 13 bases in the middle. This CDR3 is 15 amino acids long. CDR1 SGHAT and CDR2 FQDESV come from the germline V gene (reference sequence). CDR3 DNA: TGTGCCAGCAGCTTAGTTGCAGGGCCCGGAGAGACCCAGTACTTC. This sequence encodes CASSLVAGPGETQYF.

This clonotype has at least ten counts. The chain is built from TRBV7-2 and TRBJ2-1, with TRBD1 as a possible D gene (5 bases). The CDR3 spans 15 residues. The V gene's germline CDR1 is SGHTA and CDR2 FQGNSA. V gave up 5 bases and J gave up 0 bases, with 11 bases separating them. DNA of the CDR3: TGTGCCAGCAGCCAGGGCCTTATCTCCTACAATGAGCAGTTCTTC. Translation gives CASSQGLISYNEQFF.

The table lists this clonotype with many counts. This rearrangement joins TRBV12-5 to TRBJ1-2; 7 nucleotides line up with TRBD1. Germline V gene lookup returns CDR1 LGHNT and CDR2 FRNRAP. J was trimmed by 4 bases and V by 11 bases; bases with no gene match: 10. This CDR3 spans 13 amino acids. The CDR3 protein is CAFQGGHLYGYTF. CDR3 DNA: TGTGCTTTTCAAGGGGGCCATCTCTATGGCTACACCTTC.

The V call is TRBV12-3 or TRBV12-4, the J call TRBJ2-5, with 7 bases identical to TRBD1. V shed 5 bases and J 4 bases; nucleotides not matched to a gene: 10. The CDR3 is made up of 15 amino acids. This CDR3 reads CASSQRDSSRETQYF. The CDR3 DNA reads TGTGCCAGCAGTCAAAGGGACAGTTCAAGAGAGACCCAGTACTTC.

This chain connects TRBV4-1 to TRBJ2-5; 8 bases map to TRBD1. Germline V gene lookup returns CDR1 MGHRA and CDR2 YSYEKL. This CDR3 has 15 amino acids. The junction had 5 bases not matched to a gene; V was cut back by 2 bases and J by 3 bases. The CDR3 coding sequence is TGCGCCAGCAGCCAATTGGGACAGGTAGAAGAGACCCAGTACTTC. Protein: CASSQLGQVEETQYF.

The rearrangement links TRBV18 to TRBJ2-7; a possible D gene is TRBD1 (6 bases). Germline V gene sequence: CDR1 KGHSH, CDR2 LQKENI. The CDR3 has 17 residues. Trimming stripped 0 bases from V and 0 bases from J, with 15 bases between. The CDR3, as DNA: TGTGCCAGCTCACCACCGGATAGACAGGCGAGCTCCTACGAGCAGTACGTC. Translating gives CASSPPDRQASSYEQYV.

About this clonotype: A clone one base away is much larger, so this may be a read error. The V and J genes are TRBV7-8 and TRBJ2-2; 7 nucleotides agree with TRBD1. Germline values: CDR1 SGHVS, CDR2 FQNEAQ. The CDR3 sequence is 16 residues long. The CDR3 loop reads CVSSPKNYRGTGELFF. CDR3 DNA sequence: TGTGTCAGCAGCCCTAAAAATTACAGGGGAACCGGGGAGCTGTTTTTT.

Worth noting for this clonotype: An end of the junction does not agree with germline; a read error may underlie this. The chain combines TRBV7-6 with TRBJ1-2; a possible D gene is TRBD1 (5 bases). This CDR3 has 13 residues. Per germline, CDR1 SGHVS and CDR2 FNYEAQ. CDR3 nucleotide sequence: TGTGTCAGCAGCTTACAGGAGAGCTATGGCTACACCTTC. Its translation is CVSSLQESYGYTF. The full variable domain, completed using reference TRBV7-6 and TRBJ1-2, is GAGVSQSPRYKVTKRGQDVALRCDPISGHVSLYWYRQALGQGPEFLTYFNYEAQQDKSGLPNDRFSAERPEGSISTLTIQRTEQRDSAMYRCVSSLQESYGYTFGSGTRLTVV.

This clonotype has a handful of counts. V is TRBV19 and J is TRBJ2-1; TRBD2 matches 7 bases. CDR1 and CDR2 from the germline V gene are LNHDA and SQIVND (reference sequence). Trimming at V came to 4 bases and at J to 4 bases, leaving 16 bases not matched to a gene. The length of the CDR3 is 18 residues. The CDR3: CASSTLGLVHPSYNEQFF. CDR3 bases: TGTGCCAGTAGTACCCTTGGACTAGTCCACCCTTCATACAATGAGCAGTTCTTC.

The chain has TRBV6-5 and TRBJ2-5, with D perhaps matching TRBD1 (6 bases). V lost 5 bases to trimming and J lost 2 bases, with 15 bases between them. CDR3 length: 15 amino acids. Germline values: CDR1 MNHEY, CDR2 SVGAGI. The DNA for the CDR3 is TGTGCCAGCAGTCCCCGGACAGTGTATCAAGAGACCCAGTACTTC. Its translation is CASSPRTVYQETQYF.

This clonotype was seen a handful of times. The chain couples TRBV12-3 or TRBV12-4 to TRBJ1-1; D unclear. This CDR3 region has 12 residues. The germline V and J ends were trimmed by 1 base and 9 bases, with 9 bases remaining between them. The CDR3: CASSLGGLQAFF. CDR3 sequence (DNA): TGTGCCAGCAGTTTAGGCGGATTGCAAGCTTTCTTT.

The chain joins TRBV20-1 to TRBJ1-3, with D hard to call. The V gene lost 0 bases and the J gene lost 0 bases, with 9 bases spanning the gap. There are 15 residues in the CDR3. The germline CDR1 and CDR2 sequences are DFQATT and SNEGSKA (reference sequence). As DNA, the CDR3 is TGCAGTGCTAGAGATCTCCCTGGCTCTGGAAACACCATATATTTT. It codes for CSARDLPGSGNTIYF.

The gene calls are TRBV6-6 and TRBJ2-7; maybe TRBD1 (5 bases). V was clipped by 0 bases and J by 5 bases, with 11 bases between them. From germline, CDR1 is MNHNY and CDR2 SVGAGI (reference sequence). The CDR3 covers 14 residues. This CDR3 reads CASSYSPGLDEQYV. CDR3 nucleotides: TGTGCCAGCAGTTACTCCCCAGGGCTCGACGAGCAGTACGTC.

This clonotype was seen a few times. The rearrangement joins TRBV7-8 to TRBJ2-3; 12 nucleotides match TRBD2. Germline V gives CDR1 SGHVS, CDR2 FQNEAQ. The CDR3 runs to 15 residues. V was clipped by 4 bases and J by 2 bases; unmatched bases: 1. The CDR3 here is CASSWTSGATDTQYF. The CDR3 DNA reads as TGTGCCAGCAGCTGGACTAGCGGGGCCACAGATACGCAGTATTTT.

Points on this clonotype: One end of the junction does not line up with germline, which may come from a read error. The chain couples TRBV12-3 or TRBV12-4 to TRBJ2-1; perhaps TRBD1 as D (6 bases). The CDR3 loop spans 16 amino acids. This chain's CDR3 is CASSLHRASSDNEQFF. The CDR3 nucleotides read TGTGCCAGCAGCCTTCACAGGGCCTCCTCCGACAATGAGCAGTTCTTC.

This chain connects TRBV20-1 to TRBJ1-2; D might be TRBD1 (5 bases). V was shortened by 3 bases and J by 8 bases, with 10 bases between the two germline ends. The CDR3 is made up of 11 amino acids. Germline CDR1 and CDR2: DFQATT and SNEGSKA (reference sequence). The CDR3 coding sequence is TGCAGTGCTAGTCCCGGGGCGGGCTACACCTTC. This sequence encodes CSASPGAGYTF.

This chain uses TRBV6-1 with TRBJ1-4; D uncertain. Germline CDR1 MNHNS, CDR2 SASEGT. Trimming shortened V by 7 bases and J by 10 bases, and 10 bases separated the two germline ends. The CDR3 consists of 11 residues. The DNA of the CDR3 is TGTGCCAGCAAAGAAGGCGGAAAACTGTTTTTT. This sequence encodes CASKEGGKLFF.

The CDR3 nucleotides are TGTGCCAGCAGTTACCCCCCAGGATTCACCTACAATGAGCAGTTCTTC. It yields the protein CASSYPPGFTYNEQFF. V gene TRBV6-6 combines with J gene TRBJ2-1; D unclear. Germline lookup yields CDR1 MNHNY and CDR2 SVGAGI (reference sequence). V was cut by 2 bases and J by 2 bases, with 13 bases left in between. CDR3 length: 16 amino acids.

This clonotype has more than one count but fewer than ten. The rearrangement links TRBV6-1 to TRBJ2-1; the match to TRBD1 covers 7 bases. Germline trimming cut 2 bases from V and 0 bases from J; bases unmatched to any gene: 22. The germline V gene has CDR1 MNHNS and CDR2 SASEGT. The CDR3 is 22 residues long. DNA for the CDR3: TGTGCCAGCAGTGAAATCTATAGGGACAGAGCGTTTTTTATGAGCTCCTACAATGAGCAGTTCTTC. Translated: CASSEIYRDRAFFMSSYNEQFF.

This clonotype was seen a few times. The CDR3 DNA reads as TGTGCCAGCAGCCAAGCCCTAGGACAGGACTATGGCTACACCTTC. Its protein product is CASSQALGQDYGYTF. The V gene is TRBV3-1, the J gene TRBJ1-2; 7 bases line up with TRBD1. CDR3 length: 15 amino acids. The junction had 5 bases not matched to a gene; V was cut back by 1 base and J by 3 bases. CDR1 is LGHDT and CDR2 is YNNKEL in the germline V gene (reference sequence).

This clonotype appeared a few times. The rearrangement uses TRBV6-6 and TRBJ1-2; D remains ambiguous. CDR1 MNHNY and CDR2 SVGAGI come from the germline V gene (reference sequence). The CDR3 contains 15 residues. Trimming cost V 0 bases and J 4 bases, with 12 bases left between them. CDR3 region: CASSYSSTDAYGYTF. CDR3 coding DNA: TGTGCCAGCAGTTACTCGAGTACCGATGCCTATGGCTACACCTTC.

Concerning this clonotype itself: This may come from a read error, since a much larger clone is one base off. The CDR3 is CASSPKVRAANEELFF. The CDR3 DNA reads as TGTGCCAGCAGCCCGAAGGTTCGCGCAGCTAATGAAGAACTGTTTTTT. The chain uses TRBV7-4 and TRBJ1-4; no clear D. Germline loops: CDR1 SGHVT, CDR2 SQSDAQ. The CDR3 length is 16 residues. The full variable domain, with the rest looked up from reference TRBV7-4 and TRBJ1-4, is GAGVSQSPRYKVAKRGRDVALRCDSISGHVTLYWYRQTLGQGSEVLTYSQSDAQRDKSGRPSGRFSAERPERSVSTLKIQRTEQGDSAVYLCASSPKVRAANEELFFGSGTQLSVL.